This TCR beta chain was recorded in a study of cytomegalovirus exposure and HLA in healthy donors. Per germline, CDR1 SEHNR and CDR2 FQNEAQ (reference sequence). V was shortened by 0 bases and J by 1 base, with 9 bases between the two germline ends. This CDR3 comprises 15 residues. Vbeta (60) and Jbeta (13) primers were used in the PCR. The table came from immunoSEQ multiplex PCR; TCRdb's copy has only in-frame clones and leaves some out. In the table there are around 220,000 clones, roughly 80% of which are singletons. The genes are TRBV7-9 and TRBJ1-1; D possibly corresponds to TRBD1 (6 bases). The receptor comes from a girl aged 2 to 9 in good health and CMV-seronegative. The sequenced material came from PBMCs. CDR3 residues: CASSLAQGQNTEAFF. In DNA form, the CDR3 reads TGTGCCAGCAGCTTAGCCCAGGGGCAGAACACTGAAGCTTTCTTT.